The clone carrying this T cell receptor (beta chain) was picked up many times. This entry belongs to a study of early T cells in non-severe SARS-CoV-2 infection. A single record per CDR3 protein comes from TCRdb applying MiXCR to the 5' RACE reads. The profile shows roughly 48,000 distinct CDR3 sequences, around 7.5% of them singletons. The CDR3 sequence is 16 residues long. V was clipped by 4 bases and J by 4 bases, with 17 bases between them. Germline V CDR1 and CDR2: MNHEY, SVGEGT. The V and J genes are TRBV6-2 or TRBV6-3 and TRBJ2-1; D might be TRBD1 or TRBD2, each matching 5 bases. Sequencing used whole blood. This TCR derives from an adult who was a healthcare worker with PCR-confirmed SARS-CoV-2 infection or an uninfected control (not recorded which). The DNA for the CDR3 is TGTGCCAGCAGTTCTCATCCGGGACCGCCTTACAATGAGCAGTTCTTC. It codes for CASSSHPGPPYNEQFF.